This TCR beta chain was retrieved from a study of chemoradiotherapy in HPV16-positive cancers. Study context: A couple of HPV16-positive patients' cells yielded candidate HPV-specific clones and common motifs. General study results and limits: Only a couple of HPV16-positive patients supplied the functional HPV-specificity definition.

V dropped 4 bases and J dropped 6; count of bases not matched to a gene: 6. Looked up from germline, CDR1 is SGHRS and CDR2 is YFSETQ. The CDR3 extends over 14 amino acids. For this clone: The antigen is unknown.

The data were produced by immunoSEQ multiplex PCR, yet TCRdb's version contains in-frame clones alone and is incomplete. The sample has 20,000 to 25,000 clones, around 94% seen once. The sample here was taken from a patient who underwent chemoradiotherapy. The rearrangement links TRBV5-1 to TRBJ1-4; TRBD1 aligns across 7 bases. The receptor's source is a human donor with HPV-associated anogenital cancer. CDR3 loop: CASSQGGADEKLFF. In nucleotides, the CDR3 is TGCGCCAGCAGCCAAGGGGGCGCGGATGAAAAACTGTTTTTT.